This T cell receptor (beta chain) was identified in a study of T cells after yellow fever vaccination. Whole-study context: SMART-Seq v4 Ultra Low Input served to prepare low-cell-number fractions.

General study points: Abundant contaminating clonotypes from the bulk population could appear in FACS-sorted repertoires. Though weaker, the secondary response peaked faster, on day 5 versus 15.

Regarding this clonotype: The antigen remains unidentified.

The CDR3 sequence is 15 residues long. Germline V lookup: CDR1 LGHNA, CDR2 YSLEER. V lost 4 bases and J lost 5; bases outside the gene matches: 3. UMIs and a universal primer site were added when TCR cDNA was made by 5'RACE template switching. TCRdb processed the 5' RACE reads anew with MiXCR; each CDR3 protein has one entry. The data hold a few hundred thousand distinct CDR3 sequences, with 7% to 9% observed a single time. The chain has TRBV4-3 and TRBJ2-3; TRBD2 aligns across 13 bases. This clonotype was obtained from a man aged 18 to 29 who received the YFV17D yellow fever vaccine. Sequencing used PBMCs, obtained roughly 47 days after the first yellow fever vaccination. The CDR3 DNA reads as TGCGCCAGCAGCCCCTGGACTAGCGGGGGAGATACGCAGTATTTT. It specifies CASSPWTSGGDTQYF.